This is a list of T cell receptor beta chains from one sample in a study of cytomegalovirus exposure and HLA in healthy donors. Method: immunoSEQ multiplex PCR; TCRdb's copy keeps in-frame clones and lacks some. Of about 160,000 clones in the sample, around 90% were seen once. The sample consisted of PBMCs. The receptors derive from a woman in her 30s in good health and CMV-seronegative. The CDR3 runs from the conserved cysteine through the conserved F or W. The order of the fields is V gene, D gene, clone size, J gene, CDR3 DNA, CDR3 protein. The D gene is left open where the match is weak. Only part of the rows carry a size: once, few, many, or a class if the clone is expanded.

v_call: TRBV7-9
d_call: TRBD2
clone_size: NA
j_call: TRBJ2-5
cdr3_nt: TGTGCCAGCAGCCCGGGACTAGGGGAAGTGGAGACCCAGTACTTC
cdr3_aa: CASSPGLGEVETQYF

v_call: TRBV29-1
d_call: TRBD1
clone_size: NA
j_call: TRBJ2-7
cdr3_nt: TGCAGCGTTGAAATCGCGGGACAGGGTGCCTACGAGCAGTACTTC
cdr3_aa: CSVEIAGQGAYEQYF

v_call: TRBV19
d_call: NA
clone_size: NA
j_call: TRBJ2-3
cdr3_nt: TGTGCCTCCTCTGGGGGGATCACAGATACGCAGTATTTT
cdr3_aa: CASSGGITDTQYF

v_call: TRBV27
d_call: NA
clone_size: NA
j_call: TRBJ2-5
cdr3_nt: TGTGCCAGCAGTTCGCTAGTTTCGGGTGAGACCCAGTACTTC
cdr3_aa: CASSSLVSGETQYF

v_call: TRBV4-1
d_call: NA
clone_size: NA
j_call: TRBJ1-2
cdr3_nt: TGCGCCACTAAGGCCCGGCAGGGGACAAATAACTATGGCTACACCTTC
cdr3_aa: CATKARQGTNNYGYTF

v_call: TRBV14
d_call: TRBD1
clone_size: once
j_call: TRBJ1-1
cdr3_nt: TGTGCCAGCAGCCGAGGGTGGGACAGGGGGTCTTCTCCTGAAGCTTTCTTT
cdr3_aa: CASSRGWDRGSSPEAFF

v_call: TRBV18
d_call: TRBD1
clone_size: NA
j_call: TRBJ2-7
cdr3_nt: TGTGCCAGCTCACCTGACAGGGTCGCCTACGAGCAGTACTTC
cdr3_aa: CASSPDRVAYEQYF

v_call: TRBV19
d_call: NA
clone_size: NA
j_call: TRBJ1-5
cdr3_nt: TGTGCCAGTAGTATGGGGCAGGGTGGGAATCAGCCCCAGCATTTT
cdr3_aa: CASSMGQGGNQPQHF

v_call: TRBV27
d_call: NA
clone_size: NA
j_call: TRBJ1-5
cdr3_nt: TGTGCCAGCAGTTTATCGGCGGGGTCCCCTGCTTCCAATCAGCCCCAGCATTTT
cdr3_aa: CASSLSAGSPASNQPQHF

v_call: TRBV4-1
d_call: TRBD2
clone_size: NA
j_call: TRBJ2-3
cdr3_nt: TGCGCCAGCAAAGCCAGACTAGCGGGAGGGCCCAGCACAGATACGCAGTATTTT
cdr3_aa: CASKARLAGGPSTDTQYF

v_call: TRBV5-1
d_call: TRBD2
clone_size: NA
j_call: TRBJ2-1
cdr3_nt: TGCGCCAGCAGCTTGGCGGGGGGTAGCGGGAGGTACTATGAGCAGTTCTTC
cdr3_aa: CASSLAGGSGRYYEQFF

v_call: TRBV11-2
d_call: TRBD2
clone_size: NA
j_call: TRBJ2-3
cdr3_nt: TGTGCCAGCAGGAGGGACTACACAGATACGCAGTATTTT
cdr3_aa: CASRRDYTDTQYF

v_call: TRBV9
d_call: NA
clone_size: NA
j_call: TRBJ2-1
cdr3_nt: TGTGCCAGCAGCTCCTCCAGGGGCACTCACCGACACAATGAGCAGTTCTTC
cdr3_aa: CASSSSRGTHRHNEQFF

v_call: TRBV15
d_call: TRBD2
clone_size: NA
j_call: TRBJ2-5
cdr3_nt: TGTGCCACCAGCAGAGGGACTAGCGGGAGTGAGACCCAGTACTTC
cdr3_aa: CATSRGTSGSETQYF

v_call: TRBV5-4
d_call: NA
clone_size: NA
j_call: TRBJ2-5
cdr3_nt: TGTGCCAGCAGCTTCGGACTACGGCGGTCGTGGGAAGAGACCCAGTACTTC
cdr3_aa: CASSFGLRRSWEETQYF

v_call: TRBV5-6
d_call: TRBD1
clone_size: once
j_call: TRBJ1-2
cdr3_nt: TGTGCCAGCAGCTTGTGGGACAGGCTCAACTATGGCTACACCTTC
cdr3_aa: CASSLWDRLNYGYTF

v_call: TRBV11-2
d_call: TRBD1
clone_size: NA
j_call: TRBJ2-7
cdr3_nt: TGTGCCAGCAGCCCAGCAGGGACAGGGAGCATATACTTC
cdr3_aa: CASSPAGTGSIYF

v_call: TRBV7-9
d_call: NA
clone_size: once
j_call: TRBJ1-2
cdr3_nt: TGTGCCAGCAGCCGAATAGGCGGGTTATATGGCTACACCTTC
cdr3_aa: CASSRIGGLYGYTF

v_call: TRBV5-6
d_call: NA
clone_size: NA
j_call: TRBJ2-7
cdr3_nt: TGTGCCAGCAGCTTGGAATTTAAGGGGCAGGCCGAGTACTTC
cdr3_aa: CASSLEFKGQAEYF

v_call: TRBV19
d_call: NA
clone_size: NA
j_call: TRBJ1-1
cdr3_nt: TGTGCCAGTAGTATGGTTTACAGGACTGAAGCTTTCTTT
cdr3_aa: CASSMVYRTEAFF

v_call: TRBV6-5
d_call: NA
clone_size: NA
j_call: TRBJ2-7
cdr3_nt: TGTGCCAGCAGGACAGCCCAAAGCTCCTACGAGCAGTACTTC
cdr3_aa: CASRTAQSSYEQYF

v_call: TRBV2
d_call: NA
clone_size: NA
j_call: TRBJ1-5
cdr3_nt: TGTGCCAGCAGTGTTAGACAGATAAATCAGCCCCAGCATTTT
cdr3_aa: CASSVRQINQPQHF

v_call: TRBV28
d_call: NA
clone_size: NA
j_call: TRBJ2-1
cdr3_nt: TGTGCCAGCAGTTTAGGACAGAAGTTCAGCAATGAGCAGTTCTTC
cdr3_aa: CASSLGQKFSNEQFF

v_call: TRBV19
d_call: TRBD1
clone_size: NA
j_call: TRBJ2-3
cdr3_nt: TGTGCCAGTAGTATGATTGGGGGACAGGGGAGAAATACGCAGTATTTT
cdr3_aa: CASSMIGGQGRNTQYF

v_call: TRBV2
d_call: NA
clone_size: NA
j_call: TRBJ2-7
cdr3_nt: TGTGCCAGCAGTGAAAATTCCGGGAACTACGAGCAGTACTTC
cdr3_aa: CASSENSGNYEQYF

v_call: TRBV15
d_call: NA
clone_size: NA
j_call: TRBJ2-7
cdr3_nt: TGTGCCACCAGCGGAATAACAGGGTATGGAGCCTACGAGCAGTACTTC
cdr3_aa: CATSGITGYGAYEQYF